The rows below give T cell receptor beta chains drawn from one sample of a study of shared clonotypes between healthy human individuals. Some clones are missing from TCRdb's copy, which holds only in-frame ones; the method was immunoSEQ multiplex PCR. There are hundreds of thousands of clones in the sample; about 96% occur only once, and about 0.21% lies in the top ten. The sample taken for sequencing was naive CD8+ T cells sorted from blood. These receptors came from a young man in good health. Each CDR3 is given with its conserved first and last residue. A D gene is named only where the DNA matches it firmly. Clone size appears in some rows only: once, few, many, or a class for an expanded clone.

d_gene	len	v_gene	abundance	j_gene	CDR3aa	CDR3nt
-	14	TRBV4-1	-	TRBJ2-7	CASSPGALSYEQYF	TGCGCCAGCAGCCCAGGGGCTTTGTCTTACGAGCAGTACTTC
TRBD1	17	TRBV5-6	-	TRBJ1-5	CASSYRDRSYSNQPQHF	TGTGCCAGCAGCTACCGGGACAGATCCTATAGCAATCAGCCCCAGCATTTT
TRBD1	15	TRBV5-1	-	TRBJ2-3	CASSLRTGWADTQYF	TGCGCCAGCAGCTTGAGGACAGGGTGGGCAGATACGCAGTATTTT
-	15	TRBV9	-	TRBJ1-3	CASSGLRDARNTIYF	TGTGCCAGCAGCGGTCTCCGGGACGCTAGAAACACCATATATTTT
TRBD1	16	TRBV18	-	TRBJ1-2	CASSPKGQAQNYGYTF	TGTGCCAGCTCACCAAAGGGACAGGCCCAAAACTATGGCTACACCTTC
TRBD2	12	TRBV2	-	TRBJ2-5	CASSDREGTQYF	TGTGCCAGCAGTGACCGGGAGGGGACCCAGTACTTC
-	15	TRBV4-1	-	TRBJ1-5	CASSQEVNSNQPQHF	TGCGCCAGCAGCCAAGAGGTGAATAGCAATCAGCCCCAGCATTTT
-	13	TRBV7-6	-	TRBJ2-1	CASSLAGTFEMFF	TGTGCCAGCAGCTTAGCAGGGACCTTCGAAATGTTCTTC
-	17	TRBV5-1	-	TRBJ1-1	CASSPPSSGIPKPEAFF	TGCGCCAGCAGCCCTCCGTCCTCGGGGATTCCAAAGCCTGAAGCTTTCTTT
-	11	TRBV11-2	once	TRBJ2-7	CASSVYYEQYF	TGTGCCAGCAGCGTATACTACGAGCAGTACTTC
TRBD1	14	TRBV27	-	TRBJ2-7	CASSAGTGSYEQYF	TGTGCCAGCAGTGCCGGGACAGGGTCCTACGAGCAGTACTTC
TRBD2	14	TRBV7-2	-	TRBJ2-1	CASEIAGVSNEQFF	TGTGCCAGCGAAATAGCGGGAGTTAGCAATGAGCAGTTCTTC
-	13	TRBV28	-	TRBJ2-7	CASRGDRYYEQYF	TGTGCCAGCAGAGGGGACCGGTACTACGAGCAGTACTTC
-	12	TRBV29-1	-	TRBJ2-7	CSARDIAYEQYF	TGCAGCGCTCGAGACATCGCGTACGAGCAGTACTTC
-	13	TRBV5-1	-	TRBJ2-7	CASSLRGHYEQYF	TGCGCCAGCAGCTTGAGGGGCCACTACGAGCAGTACTTC
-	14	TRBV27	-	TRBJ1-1	CASSFLQGPLGAFF	TGTGCCAGCAGTTTCTTACAGGGCCCCCTAGGAGCTTTCTTT
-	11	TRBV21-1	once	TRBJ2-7	CASSKGADPPF	TGTGCCAGCAGCAAGGGGGCGGATCCTCCTTTC
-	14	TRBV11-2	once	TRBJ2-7	CASSFGGTLYEQYF	TGTGCCAGCAGCTTCGGCGGGACACTCTACGAGCAGTACTTC
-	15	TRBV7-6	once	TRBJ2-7	CASSLQWDSSYEQYF	TGTGCCAGCAGCTTGCAATGGGACTCCTCCTACGAGCAGTACTTC
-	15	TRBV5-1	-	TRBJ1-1	CASSLYPTEYTEAFF	TGCGCCAGCAGCCTATACCCGACAGAATACACTGAAGCTTTCTTT
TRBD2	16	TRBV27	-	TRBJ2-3	CASSSIGTSGTDTQYF	TGTGCCAGCAGTTCTATCGGGACTAGCGGCACAGATACGCAGTATTTT
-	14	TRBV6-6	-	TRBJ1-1	CASSKTVMNTEAFF	TGTGCCAGCAGTAAGACAGTTATGAACACTGAAGCTTTCTTT
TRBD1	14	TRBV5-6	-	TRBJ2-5	CASSWGQAQETQYF	TGTGCCAGCAGCTGGGGACAGGCGCAAGAGACCCAGTACTTC
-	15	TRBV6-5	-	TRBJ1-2	CASSYSGGLRYGYTF	TGTGCCAGCAGTTACTCGGGGGGGCTGCGCTATGGCTACACCTTC
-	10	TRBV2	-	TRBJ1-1	CASRDDEAFF	TGTGCCAGCAGGGACGACGAGGCTTTCTTT
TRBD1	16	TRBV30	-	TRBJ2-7	CAWRAPGQGYFYEQYF	TGTGCCTGGAGGGCGCCGGGACAGGGTTATTTCTACGAGCAGTACTTC
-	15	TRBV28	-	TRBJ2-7	CASSPTLGHDVGQYF	TGTGCCAGCAGTCCCACCCTGGGACACGACGTCGGGCAGTACTTC
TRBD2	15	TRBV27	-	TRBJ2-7	CASSIGLAGIYEQYF	TGTGCCAGCAGTATCGGACTAGCGGGGATCTACGAGCAGTACTTC
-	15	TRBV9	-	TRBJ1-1	CASSPLSGEYTEAFF	TGTGCCAGCAGCCCTCTATCGGGGGAGTACACTGAAGCTTTCTTT
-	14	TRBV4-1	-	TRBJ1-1	CASSQSGTNTEAFF	TGCGCCAGCAGCCAATCAGGGACGAACACTGAAGCTTTCTTT
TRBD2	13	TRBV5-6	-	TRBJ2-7	CASSLAAGLEKYF	TGTGCCAGCAGCTTGGCTGCCGGACTAGAAAAGTACTTC
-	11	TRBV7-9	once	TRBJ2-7	CASSLGPEQYF	TGTGCCAGCAGCCTAGGGCCCGAGCAGTACTTC
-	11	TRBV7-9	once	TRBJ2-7	CASSFHHEQYF	TGTGCCAGCAGCTTCCATCACGAGCAGTACTTC
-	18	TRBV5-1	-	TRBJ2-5	CASSLAPTSAGHQETQYF	TGCGCCAGCAGCTTGGCCCCTACGTCGGCAGGACACCAAGAGACCCAGTACTTC
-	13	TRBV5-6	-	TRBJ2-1	CASSQNRINEQFF	TGTGCCAGCAGCCAAAACAGAATTAATGAGCAGTTCTTC
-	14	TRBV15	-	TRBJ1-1	CATSRDRGNTEAFF	TGTGCCACCAGCAGAGATAGGGGGAACACTGAAGCTTTCTTT
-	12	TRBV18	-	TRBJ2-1	CASSLSDNEQFF	TGTGCCAGCTCACTTAGCGACAATGAGCAGTTCTTC
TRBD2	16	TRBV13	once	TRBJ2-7	CASSQETSGSPYEQYF	TGTGCCAGCAGCCAAGAGACTAGCGGGAGCCCCTACGAGCAGTACTTC
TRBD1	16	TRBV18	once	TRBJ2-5	CASSHDRDRWGETQYF	TGTGCCAGCTCACACGACCGGGACAGGTGGGGAGAGACCCAGTACTTC
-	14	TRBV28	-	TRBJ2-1	CASSLDRSLDEQFF	TGTGCCAGCAGTTTAGACAGGTCTTTGGATGAGCAGTTCTTC
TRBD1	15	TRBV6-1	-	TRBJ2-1	CASSGQGDSYNEQFF	TGTGCCAGCAGTGGACAGGGGGATTCCTACAATGAGCAGTTCTTC
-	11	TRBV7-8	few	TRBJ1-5	CASSGAGPQHF	TGTGCCAGCAGCGGGGCAGGTCCCCAGCATTTT
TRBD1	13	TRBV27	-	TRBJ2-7	CASSLGTGREQYF	TGTGCCAGCAGTTTAGGGACAGGACGCGAGCAGTACTTC
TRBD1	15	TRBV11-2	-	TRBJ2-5	CASSSYTTGRETQYF	TGTGCCAGCAGCTCTTATACGACAGGGCGAGAGACCCAGTACTTC
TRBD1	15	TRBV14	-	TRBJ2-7	CASSQGTGASYEQYF	TGTGCCAGCAGCCAAGGGACAGGGGCGTCCTACGAGCAGTACTTC
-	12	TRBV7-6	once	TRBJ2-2	CASSPNTGELFF	TGTGCCAGCAGCCCTAACACCGGGGAGCTGTTTTTT
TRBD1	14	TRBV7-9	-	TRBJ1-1	CASSLNAGGTEAFF	TGTGCCAGCAGCTTAAATGCAGGGGGCACTGAAGCTTTCTTT
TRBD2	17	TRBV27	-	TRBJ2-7	CASSLLGSGGFTYEQYF	TGTGCCAGCAGTTTATTGGGTAGCGGGGGGTTTACCTACGAGCAGTACTTC
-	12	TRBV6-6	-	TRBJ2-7	CASIGFSYEQYF	TGTGCCAGCATTGGTTTCTCCTACGAGCAGTACTTC
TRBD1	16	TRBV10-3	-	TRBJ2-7	CAISWTGQTFSYEQYF	TGTGCCATCAGCTGGACAGGACAAACCTTCTCCTACGAGCAGTACTTC
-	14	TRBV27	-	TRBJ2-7	CASSLLDNTYEQYF	TGTGCCAGCAGTTTACTTGACAACACCTACGAGCAGTACTTC
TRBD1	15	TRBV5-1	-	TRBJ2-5	CASSWGTGAQETQYF	TGCGCCAGCAGCTGGGGGACAGGGGCTCAAGAGACCCAGTACTTC
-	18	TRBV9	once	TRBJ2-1	CASSVPAAGGATYNEQFF	TGTGCCAGCAGCGTACCCGCCGCTGGAGGCGCTACCTACAATGAGCAGTTCTTC
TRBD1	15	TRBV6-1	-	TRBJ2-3	CASSHRGGGTDTQYF	TGTGCCAGCAGCCACAGGGGTGGAGGCACAGATACGCAGTATTTT
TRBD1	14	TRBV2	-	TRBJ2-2	CASRPTGDTGELFF	TGTGCCAGTCGCCCTACAGGGGACACCGGGGAGCTGTTTTTT